This T cell receptor (beta chain) was captured in a study of T-cell reconstitution after alpha-beta-depleted transplantation in children. This clonotype occurred many times. Per germline, CDR1 DFQATT and CDR2 SNEGSKA (reference sequence). This CDR3 spans 14 amino acids. V was pared by 4 bases and J by 2 bases, with 12 bases between. For TCRbeta, the library was prepared with unique molecular identifiers. From the PCR reads, TCRdb called clonotypes with MiXCR, one entry per CDR3 protein. The repertoire holds some 600,000 distinct CDR3 sequences, around a sixth seen once, with about 1.1% in the top ten.

The sequencing used PBMCs from the stem cell graft donor, collected from the stem cell graft. The rearrangement uses TRBV20-1 and TRBJ1-5; unclear D gene. The origin of this receptor is a human donor who donated a stem cell graft to a child with acute myeloid leukemia. This CDR3 reads CSAIVGQGNQPQHF. The CDR3 DNA follows: TGCAGTGCTATCGTGGGCCAGGGCAATCAGCCCCAGCATTTT.